Following are 23 T cell receptor beta chains from one sample sequenced in a study of T cell changes during pregnancy in multiple sclerosis. TCRdb's copy holds only in-frame clones and misses some; the assay was immunoSEQ multiplex PCR. This table holds approximately 47,000 clones, around 90% found once. Material: peripheral blood, obtained in the first trimester of pregnancy. The receptors originated from a female donor with multiple sclerosis, enrolled in a pregnancy study.

V gene TRBV19 combines with J gene TRBJ2-2; D might be TRBD2 (6 bases). Germline lookup yields CDR1 LNHDA and CDR2 SQIVND (reference sequence). CDR3 size: 17 residues. V lost 4 bases and J 0 bases, leaving 15 bases between the germline ends. The CDR3 region is CASSTRPSASNTGELFF. The CDR3 nucleotides read TGTGCCAGTAGTACCCGACCTAGCGCCTCGAACACCGGGGAGCTGTTTTTT.

V usage is TRBV18 and J usage is TRBJ2-1; 9 bases align to TRBD2. CDR3 length: 15 residues. V was pared by 3 bases and J by 6 bases, with 6 bases of the junction left unmatched. CDR1 is KGHSH and CDR2 is LQKENI in the germline V gene. The CDR3 region has the DNA TGTGCCAGCTCACCTTCGGCGGGGGGGCGCAATGAGCAGTTCTTC. Protein: CASSPSAGGRNEQFF.

V usage is TRBV5-1 and J usage is TRBJ1-3; D gene uncertain. The V gene's germline CDR1 is SGHRS and CDR2 YFSETQ. The CDR3 spans 18 residues. V was clipped by 4 bases and J by 2 bases, with 22 bases between them. CDR3 loop: CASSARPFRERAGNTIYF. DNA for the CDR3: TGCGCCAGCAGCGCGCGACCGTTTCGGGAGAGGGCTGGAAACACCATATATTTT.

The genes are TRBV7-2 and TRBJ1-1; tentative D call: TRBD1 (5 bases). Trimming removed 3 bases from V and 10 bases from J, with 18 bases in between. Germline CDR1 SGHTA, CDR2 FQGNSA. This CDR3 has 14 residues. Written as DNA, the CDR3 is TGTGCCAGCAGCTTCCTCCACGGAGGGACCGGAGCTTTCTTT. It encodes CASSFLHGGTGAFF.

This rearrangement joins TRBV4-3 to TRBJ2-7; 8 bases are shared with TRBD2. The CDR3 consists of 18 residues. Trimming removed 3 bases from V and 4 bases from J; junction bases left unmatched: 17. Per the germline V gene, CDR1 is LGHNA and CDR2 is YSLEER. The DNA for the CDR3 is TGCGCCAGCAGCCAGCTCTCTGGGCCAGCGGGGGCTCCTTACGAGCAGTACTTC. Translating gives CASSQLSGPAGAPYEQYF.

The genes are TRBV5-6 and TRBJ2-7, with a tentative D call TRBD1 (5 bases). The CDR3 has 16 residues. The V gene's germline CDR1 is SGHDT and CDR2 YYEEEE. Between the trimmed V and J ends, which lost 1 base and 0 bases, there was a span of 14 bases. DNA of the CDR3: TGTGCCAGCAGCTTGAACCCACCAGGGTTCTCCTACGAGCAGTACTTC. Translation gives CASSLNPPGFSYEQYF. The whole variable domain, remainder taken from reference TRBV5-6 and TRBJ2-7, is DAGVTQSPTHLIKTRGQQVTLRCSPKSGHDTVSWYQQALGQGPQFIFQYYEEEERQRGNFPDRFSGHQFPNYSSELNVNALLLGDSALYLCASSLNPPGFSYEQYFGPGTRLTVT.

V and J are TRBV27 and TRBJ2-1; perhaps TRBD2 as D (6 bases). The CDR3 has 18 residues. Germline values: CDR1 MNHEY, CDR2 SMNVEV (reference sequence). V gave up 5 bases and J gave up 8 bases, with 28 bases separating them. The CDR3 DNA reads TGTGCCAGCAGTCTTAACCGGAGGGGAAGGGTTCCACGCGATGAGCAGTTCTTC. This translates into CASSLNRRGRVPRDEQFF.

This chain uses TRBV18 with TRBJ2-7; 7 bases map to TRBD1. This CDR3 region has 15 residues. Trimming took 2 bases from V and 3 from J; bases not matched to a gene: 7. Germline loops: CDR1 KGHSH, CDR2 LQKENI. CDR3 in DNA: TGTGCCAGCTCACCAGCCCGGGACAGCCTCTACGAGCAGTACTTC. Its translation is CASSPARDSLYEQYF.

The chain uses TRBV5-1 and TRBJ2-2; D not certain. This CDR3 has 16 amino acids. Germline lookup yields CDR1 SGHRS and CDR2 YFSETQ. The ends were cut back, 3 bases at V and 0 bases at J, with 12 bases in the middle. CDR3 region: CASSSSPGTNTGELFF. Written as DNA, the CDR3 is TGCGCCAGCAGCTCATCTCCGGGTACGAACACCGGGGAGCTGTTTTTT. The full variable domain, rest sourced from reference TRBV5-1 and TRBJ2-2, is KAGVTQTPRYLIKTRGQQVTLSCSPISGHRSVSWYQQTPGQGLQFLFEYFSETQRNKGNFPGRFSGRQFSNSRSEMNVSTLELGDSALYLCASSSSPGTNTGELFFGEGSRLTVL.

This chain connects TRBV6-5 to TRBJ2-2; no clear D gene. The germline CDR1 and CDR2 sequences are MNHEY and SVGAGI. The CDR3 runs 12 residues. V dropped 3 bases and J dropped 5 bases, with 4 bases sitting between them. The CDR3 region has the DNA TGTGCCAGCAGTTATCGGACCGGGGAGCTGTTTTTT. Residues: CASSYRTGELFF.

The chain has TRBV5-1 and TRBJ2-2; 7 bases map to TRBD1. This CDR3 has 15 amino acids. Germline lookup yields CDR1 SGHRS and CDR2 YFSETQ. V gave up 2 bases and J gave up 0 bases; unmatched junction bases: 1. This CDR3 reads CASSLQGPNTGELFF. The CDR3 DNA is TGCGCCAGCAGCTTACAGGGGCCGAACACCGGGGAGCTGTTTTTT.

Points on this clone: The sample has other DNA sequences that encode this CDR3 too. The V gene is TRBV5-6, the J gene TRBJ1-6; no definite D call. Germline loops: CDR1 SGHDT, CDR2 YYEEEE. The V end lost 4 bases, the J end lost 3 bases, and 8 bases lay between the germline ends. The CDR3 length is 14 residues. In nucleotides, the CDR3 is TGTGCCAGCAGCCTACGGGTCTATAATTCACCCCTCCACTTT. Amino acids: CASSLRVYNSPLHF.

As to this clone: Within the sample, other DNA sequences also encode this same CDR3. The CDR3 DNA is TGTGCCTGGAGTGTGGGGGGAGATCAGCCCCAGCATTTT. Its protein product is CAWSVGGDQPQHF. The V gene is TRBV30, the J gene TRBJ1-5; tentative D call: TRBD1 (5 bases). The V end was cut by 0 bases, the J end by 5 bases, with 8 bases between. Germline V lookup: CDR1 GTSNPN, CDR2 SVGIG (reference sequence). This CDR3 has 13 amino acids.

In this sample, this clone turned up once. This chain joins TRBV7-2 and TRBJ2-2; 7 bases align to TRBD1. Germline-derived CDR1 and CDR2 are SGHTA and FQGNSA. This CDR3 has 14 residues. Germline trimming cut 5 bases from V and 3 bases from J; bases unmatched to any gene: 3. The chain's CDR3 is CASSRQGYTGELFF. The CDR3, as DNA: TGTGCCAGCAGCCGACAGGGATACACCGGGGAGCTGTTTTTT.

The chain uses TRBV19 and TRBJ1-2; 8 bases fit TRBD1. This CDR3 has 15 residues. Germline V gives CDR1 LNHDA, CDR2 SQIVND (reference sequence). With V trimmed by 4 bases and J by 4 bases, 8 bases remained unmatched. Here the CDR3 DNA reads TGTGCCAGTAGTACCGGGACAGGCGGCGGCTATGGCTACACCTTC. It is translated as CASSTGTGGGYGYTF.

On this clone itself: A junction end diverges from the germline sequence, so it may reflect a read error. V gene TRBV7-7 combines with J gene TRBJ1-1, with no clear D. Germline V lookup: CDR1 SSHAT, CDR2 FNYEAQ (reference sequence). The CDR3 spans 13 residues. The CDR3 DNA sequence: TGTGCTAGCAGCCAAACATGGAGCACTGAAGCTTTCTTT. Translation gives CASSQTWSTEAFF.

The chain uses TRBV15 and TRBJ1-2; D unclear. Germline V gene data show CDR1 as LNHNV and CDR2 as YYDKDF (reference sequence). The germline V and J ends were trimmed by 1 base and 7 bases, with 10 bases remaining between them. This CDR3 spans 13 amino acids. CDR3 sequence: CATSRGARRGYTF. Here the CDR3 DNA reads TGTGCCACCAGCAGAGGAGCGAGACGTGGCTACACCTTC.

This chain connects TRBV6-1 to TRBJ2-3, with 15 bases lining up with TRBD2. Per the germline V gene, CDR1 is MNHNS and CDR2 is SASEGT. With V trimmed by 4 bases and J by 4 bases, 0 bases remained unmatched. This CDR3 is 15 amino acids long. The CDR3: CASSGTSGGADTQYF. The CDR3 DNA is TGTGCCAGCAGTGGGACTAGCGGGGGGGCAGATACGCAGTATTTT.

The rearrangement uses TRBV11-2 and TRBJ1-2; possibly TRBD1 for D (5 bases). V was cut by 2 bases and J by 6 bases, with 19 bases left in between. Germline assignment: CDR1 SGHAT and CDR2 FQNNGV. The CDR3 contains 16 residues. DNA for the CDR3: TGTGCCAGCAGCTTACTCAGTACCGACAGAGTTCATGGCTACACCTTC. It translates to CASSLLSTDRVHGYTF.

V usage is TRBV7-8 and J usage is TRBJ1-2; 8 positions match TRBD1. There are 19 residues in the CDR3. V was pared by 6 bases and J by 2 bases, with 20 bases of the junction left unmatched. Germline V CDR1 and CDR2: SGHVS, FQNEAQ. CDR3 amino acids: CASRSLRPYRTGSNYGYTF. In nucleotides, the CDR3 is TGTGCCAGCAGATCCCTACGGCCCTATAGGACAGGGTCAAACTATGGCTACACCTTC.

This clone appeared once. This rearrangement joins TRBV9 to TRBJ2-1; D call uncertain. The V and J ends lost 5 bases and 1 base respectively, with 25 bases between them. The CDR3 has 19 residues. Germline loops: CDR1 SGDLS, CDR2 YYNGEE. The CDR3 protein is CASSKSLTQNQISYNEQFF. The DNA for the CDR3 is TGTGCCAGCAGTAAAAGCCTGACACAGAACCAAATTTCCTACAATGAGCAGTTCTTC.

The chain has TRBV11-2 and TRBJ2-5; 12 positions match TRBD2. The CDR3 is 15 amino acids. V dropped 4 bases and J dropped 8; count of bases not matched to a gene: 8. CDR1 is SGHAT and CDR2 is FQNNGV in the germline V gene. Here the CDR3 DNA reads TGTGCCAGCAGCTCCCTAGCGGGGGGGCCCAAAACCCAGTACTTC. Encoded protein: CASSSLAGGPKTQYF.

The V and J genes are TRBV5-1 and TRBJ2-5; D is ambiguous. The CDR3 extends over 12 amino acids. Germline V CDR1 and CDR2: SGHRS, YFSETQ. V lost 1 base and J lost 5, with 6 bases in between. CDR3 residues: CASSLIGETQYF. CDR3 sequence (DNA): TGCGCCAGCAGCTTGATCGGGGAGACCCAGTACTTC.